The 4 T cell receptor beta chains listed next were all sequenced from one sample in a study of T cell responses to AZD1222 COVID-19 vaccine. Assay used: immunoSEQ multiplex PCR; TCRdb lists only in-frame clones, some missing. The sample carries tens of thousands of clones, 70% to 90% recorded once. The sample was peripheral blood, taken on day 0 of MenACWY control vaccination. These receptors came from an adult in good health.

The J gene is TRBJ2-7, the V gene TRBV9; D may be TRBD1 or TRBD2 (5 bases each). CDR3 length equals 12 residues. Germline V gene lookup returns CDR1 SGDLS and CDR2 YYNGEE. The germline V and J ends were trimmed by 7 bases and 3 bases, with 11 bases remaining between them. CDR3: CASGTLNYEQYF. The DNA for the CDR3 is TGTGCCAGCGGGACCCTGAACTACGAGCAGTACTTC. Combining the CDR3 with reference TRBV9 and TRBJ2-7 gives the whole variable domain DSGVTQTPKHLITATGQRVTLRCSPRSGDLSVYWYQQSLDQGLQFLIQYYNGEERAKGNILERFSAQQFPDLHSELNLSSLELGDSALYFCASGTLNYEQYFGPGTRLTVT.

The chain couples TRBV29-1 to TRBJ1-2, with D possibly matching TRBD1 (5 bases). The CDR3 sequence is 13 residues long. The V and J ends lost 4 bases and 0 bases respectively, with 9 bases between them. Germline CDR1 is SQVTM and CDR2 is ANQGSEA. CDR3 DNA sequence: TGCAGCGTTGTGGGGGAATCTAACTATGGCTACACCTTC. Translation: CSVVGESNYGYTF.

The rearrangement links TRBV19 to TRBJ1-2, with D maybe TRBD1 (5 bases). The germline V gene has CDR1 LNHDA and CDR2 SQIVND (reference sequence). This CDR3 comprises 14 residues. V was pared by 2 bases and J by 4 bases, with 11 bases between. The CDR3, as DNA: TGTGCCAGTAGTATAAGCGGGCAGGGCTATGGCTACACCTTC. Encoded protein: CASSISGQGYGYTF.

In this sample, this clone turned up a few times. The rearrangement uses TRBV15 and TRBJ2-7; D not certain. Trimming pared 3 bases from V and 2 bases from J, leaving 11 bases between. The CDR3 consists of 14 residues. Germline loops: CDR1 LNHNV, CDR2 YYDKDF (reference sequence). CDR3 DNA: TGTGCCACCAGCAGGGGTGACGGAACCTACGAGCAGTACTTC. This sequence encodes CATSRGDGTYEQYF.